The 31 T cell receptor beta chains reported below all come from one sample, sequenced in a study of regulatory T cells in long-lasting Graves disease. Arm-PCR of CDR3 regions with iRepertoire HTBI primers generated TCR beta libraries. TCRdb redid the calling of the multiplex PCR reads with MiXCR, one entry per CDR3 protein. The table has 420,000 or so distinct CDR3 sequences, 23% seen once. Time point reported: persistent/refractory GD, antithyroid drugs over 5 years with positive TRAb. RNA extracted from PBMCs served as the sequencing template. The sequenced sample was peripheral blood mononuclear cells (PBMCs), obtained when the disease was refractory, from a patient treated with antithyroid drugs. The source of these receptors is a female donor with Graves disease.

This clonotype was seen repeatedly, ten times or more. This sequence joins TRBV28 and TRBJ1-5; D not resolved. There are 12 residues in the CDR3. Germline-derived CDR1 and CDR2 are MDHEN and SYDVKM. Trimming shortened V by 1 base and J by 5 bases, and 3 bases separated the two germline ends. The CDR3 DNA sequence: TGTGCCAGCAGTTTATCCGATCAGCCCCAGCATTTT. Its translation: CASSLSDQPQHF.

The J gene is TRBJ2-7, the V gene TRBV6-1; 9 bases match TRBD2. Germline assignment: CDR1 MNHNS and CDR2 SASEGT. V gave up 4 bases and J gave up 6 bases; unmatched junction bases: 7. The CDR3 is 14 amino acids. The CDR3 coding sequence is TGTGCCAGCAGTGCCGGGACTAGCTTGGCCGAGCAGTACTTC. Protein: CASSAGTSLAEQYF.

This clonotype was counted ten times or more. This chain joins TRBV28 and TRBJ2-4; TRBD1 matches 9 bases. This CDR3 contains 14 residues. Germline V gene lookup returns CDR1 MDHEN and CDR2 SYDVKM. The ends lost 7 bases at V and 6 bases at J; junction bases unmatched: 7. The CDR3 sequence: CASKTGTGLNIQYF. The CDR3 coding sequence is TGTGCCAGCAAGACCGGGACAGGGTTAAACATTCAGTACTTC.

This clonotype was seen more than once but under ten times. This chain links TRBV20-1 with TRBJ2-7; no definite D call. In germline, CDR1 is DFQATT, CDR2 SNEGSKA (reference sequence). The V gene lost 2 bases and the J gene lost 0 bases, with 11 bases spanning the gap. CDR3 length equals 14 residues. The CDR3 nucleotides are TGCAGTGCTAGAAGGGCGGCAGTCTCCTACGAGCAGTACTTC. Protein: CSARRAAVSYEQYF.

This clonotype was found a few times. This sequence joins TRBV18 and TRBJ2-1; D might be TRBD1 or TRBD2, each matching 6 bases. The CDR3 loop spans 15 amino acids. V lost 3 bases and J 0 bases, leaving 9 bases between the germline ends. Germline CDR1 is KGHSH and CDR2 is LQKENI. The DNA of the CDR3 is TGTGCCAGCTCACCCGGGGGCCGCTCCTACAATGAGCAGTTCTTC. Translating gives CASSPGGRSYNEQFF.

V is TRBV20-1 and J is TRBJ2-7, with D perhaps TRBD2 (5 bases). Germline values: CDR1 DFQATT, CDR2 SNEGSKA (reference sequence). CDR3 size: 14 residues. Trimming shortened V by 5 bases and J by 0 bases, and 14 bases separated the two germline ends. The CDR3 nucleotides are TGCAGTGCTCGCCGCCGGGGTTTCTCCTACGAGCAGTACTTC. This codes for CSARRRGFSYEQYF.

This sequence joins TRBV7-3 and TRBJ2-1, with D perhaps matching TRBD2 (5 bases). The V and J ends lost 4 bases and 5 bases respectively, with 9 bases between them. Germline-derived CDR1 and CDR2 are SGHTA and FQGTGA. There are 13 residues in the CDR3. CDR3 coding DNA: TGTGCCAGCAGCTCAAGACTAAACAATGAGCAGTTCTTC. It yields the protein CASSSRLNNEQFF.

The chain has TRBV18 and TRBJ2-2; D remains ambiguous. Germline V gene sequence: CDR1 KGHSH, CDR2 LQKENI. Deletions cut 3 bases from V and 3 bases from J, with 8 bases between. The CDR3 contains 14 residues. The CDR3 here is CASSPSSYTGELFF. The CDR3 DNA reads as TGTGCCAGCTCACCGTCCTCTTACACCGGGGAGCTGTTTTTT.

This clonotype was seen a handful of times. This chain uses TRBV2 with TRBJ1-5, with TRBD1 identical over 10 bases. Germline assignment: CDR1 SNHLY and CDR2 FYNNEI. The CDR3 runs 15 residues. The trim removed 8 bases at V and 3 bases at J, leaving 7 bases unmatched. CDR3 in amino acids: CASGGTGVLNQPQHF. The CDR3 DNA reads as TGTGCCAGCGGGGGGACAGGGGTCCTCAATCAGCCCCAGCATTTT.

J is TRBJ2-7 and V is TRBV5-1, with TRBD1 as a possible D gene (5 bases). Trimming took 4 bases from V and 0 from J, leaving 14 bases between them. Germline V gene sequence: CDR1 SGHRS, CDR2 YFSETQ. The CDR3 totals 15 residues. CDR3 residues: CASSNRFRSSYEQYF. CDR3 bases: TGCGCCAGCAGCAACAGGTTCCGCAGCTCCTACGAGCAGTACTTC.

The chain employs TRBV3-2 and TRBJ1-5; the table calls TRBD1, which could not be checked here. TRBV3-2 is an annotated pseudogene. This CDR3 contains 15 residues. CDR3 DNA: TGTGCCAGCAGCCAAGGTAGACGGGACAATCAGCCCCAGCATTTT. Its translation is CASSQGRRDNQPQHF.

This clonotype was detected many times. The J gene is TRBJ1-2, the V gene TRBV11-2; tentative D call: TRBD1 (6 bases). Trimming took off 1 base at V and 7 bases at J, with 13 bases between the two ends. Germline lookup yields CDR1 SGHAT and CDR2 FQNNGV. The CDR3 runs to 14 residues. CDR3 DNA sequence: TGTGCCAGCAGCTTAGTCACAGGGTCTCTTGGCTACACCTTC. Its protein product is CASSLVTGSLGYTF.

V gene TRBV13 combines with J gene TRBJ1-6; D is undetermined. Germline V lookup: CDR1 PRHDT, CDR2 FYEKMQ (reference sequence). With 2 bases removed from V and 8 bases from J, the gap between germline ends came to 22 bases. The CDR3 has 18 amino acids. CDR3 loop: CASSLPRHPNGQDSPLHF. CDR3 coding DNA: TGTGCCAGCAGCTTACCCCGACATCCTAACGGCCAGGATTCACCCCTCCACTTT.

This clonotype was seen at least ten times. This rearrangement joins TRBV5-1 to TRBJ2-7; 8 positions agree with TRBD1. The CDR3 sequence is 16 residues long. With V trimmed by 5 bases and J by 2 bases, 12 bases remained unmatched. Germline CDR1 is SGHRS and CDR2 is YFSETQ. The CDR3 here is CASRSFAGTGTYEQYF. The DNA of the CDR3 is TGCGCCAGCAGAAGTTTTGCCGGGACAGGAACCTACGAGCAGTACTTC.

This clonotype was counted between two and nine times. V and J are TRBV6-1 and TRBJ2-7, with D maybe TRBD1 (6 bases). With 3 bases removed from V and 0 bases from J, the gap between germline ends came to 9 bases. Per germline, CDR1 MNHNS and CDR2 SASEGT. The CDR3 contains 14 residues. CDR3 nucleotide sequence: TGTGCCAGCAGTGATACAGGGACCTCCTACGAGCAGTACTTC. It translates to CASSDTGTSYEQYF.

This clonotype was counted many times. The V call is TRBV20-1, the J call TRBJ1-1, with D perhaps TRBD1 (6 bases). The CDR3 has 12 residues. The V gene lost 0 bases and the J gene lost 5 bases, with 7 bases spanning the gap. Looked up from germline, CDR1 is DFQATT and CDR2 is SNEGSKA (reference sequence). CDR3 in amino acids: CSAREGGTEAFF. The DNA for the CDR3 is TGCAGTGCTAGAGAAGGGGGAACTGAAGCTTTCTTT.

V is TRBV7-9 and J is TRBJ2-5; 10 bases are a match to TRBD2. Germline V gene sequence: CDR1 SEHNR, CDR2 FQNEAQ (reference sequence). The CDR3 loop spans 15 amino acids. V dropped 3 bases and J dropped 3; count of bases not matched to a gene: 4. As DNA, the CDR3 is TGTGCCAGCAGCTTTTACCTAGCGGGAGAAGAGACCCAGTACTTC. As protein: CASSFYLAGEETQYF. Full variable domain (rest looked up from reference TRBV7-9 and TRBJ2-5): DTGVSQNPRHKITKRGQNVTFRCDPISEHNRLYWYRQTLGQGPEFLTYFQNEAQLEKSRLLSDRFSAERPKGSFSTLEIQRTEQGDSAMYLCASSFYLAGEETQYFGPGTRLLVL.

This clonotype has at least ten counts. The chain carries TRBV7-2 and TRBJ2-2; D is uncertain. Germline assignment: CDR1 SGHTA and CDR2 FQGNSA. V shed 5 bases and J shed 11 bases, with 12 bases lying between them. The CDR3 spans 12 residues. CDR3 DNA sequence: TGTGCCAGCAGCCCCCCGACTGCCGAGCTGTTTTTT. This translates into CASSPPTAELFF. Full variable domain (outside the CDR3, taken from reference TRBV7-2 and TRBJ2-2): GAGVSQSPSNKVTEKGKDVELRCDPISGHTALYWYRQSLGQGLEFLIYFQGNSAPDKSGLPSDRFSAERTGGSVSTLTIQRTQQEDSAVYLCASSPPTAELFFGEGSRLTVL.

This CDR3 is CASSYSNEGTTLSYEQYF. CDR3 DNA: TGTGCCAGCAGTTACTCGAATGAGGGGACGACTCTTTCCTACGAGCAGTACTTC. The genes are TRBV6-2 or TRBV6-3 and TRBJ2-7; D could derive from TRBD1 or TRBD2 (5 bases each). CDR1 and CDR2 (germline): MNHEY, SVGEGT. The CDR3 consists of 18 residues. Trimming shortened V by 0 bases and J by 1 base, and 19 bases separated the two germline ends.

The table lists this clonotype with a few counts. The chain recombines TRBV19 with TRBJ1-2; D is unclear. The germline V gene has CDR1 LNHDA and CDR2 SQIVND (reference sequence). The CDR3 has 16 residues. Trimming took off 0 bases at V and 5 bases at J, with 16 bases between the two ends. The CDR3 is CASSIDNRQAGYGYTF. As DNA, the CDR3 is TGTGCCAGTAGTATAGATAATCGGCAGGCTGGATATGGCTACACCTTC.

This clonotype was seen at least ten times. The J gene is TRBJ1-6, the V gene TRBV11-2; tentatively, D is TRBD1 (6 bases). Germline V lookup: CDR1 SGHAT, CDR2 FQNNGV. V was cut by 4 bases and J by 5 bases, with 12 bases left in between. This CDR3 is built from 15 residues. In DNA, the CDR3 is TGTGCCAGCAGCTGGAGACAGGTCGATAATTCACCCCTCCACTTT. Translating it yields CASSWRQVDNSPLHF.

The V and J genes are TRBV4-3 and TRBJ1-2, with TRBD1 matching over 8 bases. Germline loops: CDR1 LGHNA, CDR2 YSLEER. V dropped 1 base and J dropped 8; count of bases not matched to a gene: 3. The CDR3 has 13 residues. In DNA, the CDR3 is TGCGCCAGCAGCCAAGGACAGGGGATCGGCTACACCTTC. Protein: CASSQGQGIGYTF.

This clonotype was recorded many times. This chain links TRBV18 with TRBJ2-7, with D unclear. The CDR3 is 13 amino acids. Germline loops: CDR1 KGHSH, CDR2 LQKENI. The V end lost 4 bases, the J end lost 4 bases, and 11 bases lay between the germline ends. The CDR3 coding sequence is TGTGCCAGCTCACTGAGACGGTCTTACGAGCAGTACTTC. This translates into CASSLRRSYEQYF.

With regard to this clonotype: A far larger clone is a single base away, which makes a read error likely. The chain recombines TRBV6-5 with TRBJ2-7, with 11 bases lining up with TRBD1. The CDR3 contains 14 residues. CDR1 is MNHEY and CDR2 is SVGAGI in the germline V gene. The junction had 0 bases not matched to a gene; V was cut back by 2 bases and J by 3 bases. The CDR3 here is CASSYGTGGYEQYF. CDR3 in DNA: TGTGCCAGCAGTTACGGGACAGGGGGCTACGAGCAGTACTTC.

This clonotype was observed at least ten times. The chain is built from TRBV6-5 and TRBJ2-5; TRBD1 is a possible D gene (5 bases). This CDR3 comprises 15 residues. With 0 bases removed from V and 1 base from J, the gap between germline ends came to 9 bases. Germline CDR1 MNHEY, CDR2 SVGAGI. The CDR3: CASSYSKGFQETQYF. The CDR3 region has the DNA TGTGCCAGCAGTTACTCGAAGGGGTTCCAAGAGACCCAGTACTTC.

This CDR3 is CSATLSSSYEQYF. Here the CDR3 DNA reads TGCAGTGCTACCCTGTCGAGCTCCTACGAGCAGTACTTC. The chain employs TRBV20-1 and TRBJ2-7; D is undetermined. The CDR3 has 13 residues. Germline V gene data show CDR1 as DFQATT and CDR2 as SNEGSKA (reference sequence). Trimming shortened V by 4 bases and J by 0 bases, and 10 bases separated the two germline ends.

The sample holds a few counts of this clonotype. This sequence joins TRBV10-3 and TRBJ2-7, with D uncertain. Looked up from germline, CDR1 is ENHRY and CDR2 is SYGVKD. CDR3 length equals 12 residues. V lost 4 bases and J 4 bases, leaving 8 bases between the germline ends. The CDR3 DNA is TGTGCCATCAGTGCACCCCCTTACGAGCAGTACTTC. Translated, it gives CAISAPPYEQYF.

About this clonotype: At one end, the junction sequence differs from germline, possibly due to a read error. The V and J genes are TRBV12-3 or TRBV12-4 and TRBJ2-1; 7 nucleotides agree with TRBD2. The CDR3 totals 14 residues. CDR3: CASSLAGGQNGQFF. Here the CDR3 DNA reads TGTGCCAGCAGTTTAGCGGGAGGGCAAAATGGGCAGTTCTTC.

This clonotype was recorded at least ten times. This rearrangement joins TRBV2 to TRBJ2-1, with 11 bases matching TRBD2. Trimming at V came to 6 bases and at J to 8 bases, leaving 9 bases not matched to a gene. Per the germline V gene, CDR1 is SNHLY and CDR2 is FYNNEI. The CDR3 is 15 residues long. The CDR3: CASSGIAGGPDEQFF. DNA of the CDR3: TGTGCCAGCAGCGGAATAGCGGGAGGGCCGGATGAGCAGTTCTTC.

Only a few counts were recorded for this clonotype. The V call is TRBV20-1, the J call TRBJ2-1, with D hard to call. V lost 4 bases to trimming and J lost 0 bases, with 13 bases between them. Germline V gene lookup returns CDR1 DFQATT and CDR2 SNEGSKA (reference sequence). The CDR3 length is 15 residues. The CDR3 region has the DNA TGCAGTGCTACTCGAGCCCCCAGCTCCTACAATGAGCAGTTCTTC. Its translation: CSATRAPSSYNEQFF.

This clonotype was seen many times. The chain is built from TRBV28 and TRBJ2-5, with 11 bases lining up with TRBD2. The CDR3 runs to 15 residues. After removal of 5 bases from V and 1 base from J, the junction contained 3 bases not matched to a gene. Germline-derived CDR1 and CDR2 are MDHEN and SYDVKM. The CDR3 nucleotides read TGTGCCAGCAGTCGACTAGCGGGAACCCAAGAGACCCAGTACTTC. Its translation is CASSRLAGTQETQYF. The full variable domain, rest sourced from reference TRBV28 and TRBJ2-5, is DVKVTQSSRYLVKRTGEKVFLECVQDMDHENMFWYRQDPGLGLRLIYFSYDVKMKEKGDIPEGYSVSREKKERFSLILESASTNQTSMYLCASSRLAGTQETQYFGPGTRLLVL.